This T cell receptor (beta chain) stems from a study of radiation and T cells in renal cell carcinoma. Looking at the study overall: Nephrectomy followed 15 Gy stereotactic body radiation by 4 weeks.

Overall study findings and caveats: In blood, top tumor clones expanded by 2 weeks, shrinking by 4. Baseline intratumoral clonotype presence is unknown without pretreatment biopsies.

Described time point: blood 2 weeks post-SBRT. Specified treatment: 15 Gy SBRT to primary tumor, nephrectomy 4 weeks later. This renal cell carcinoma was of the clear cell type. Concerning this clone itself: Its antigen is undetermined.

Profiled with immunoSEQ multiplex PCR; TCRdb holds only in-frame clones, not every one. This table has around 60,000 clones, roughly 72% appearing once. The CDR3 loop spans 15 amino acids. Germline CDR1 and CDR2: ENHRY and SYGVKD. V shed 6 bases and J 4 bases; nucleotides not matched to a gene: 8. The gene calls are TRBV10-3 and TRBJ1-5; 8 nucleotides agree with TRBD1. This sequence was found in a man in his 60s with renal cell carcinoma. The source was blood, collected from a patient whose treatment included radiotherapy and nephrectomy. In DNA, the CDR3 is TGTGCCATCAGCGGGATGCAGGGGGCGAATCAGCCCCAGCATTTT. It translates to CAISGMQGANQPQHF.